The source of this TCR beta chain is a study of CD8 T cells in Susac syndrome. Reverse transcription of about 0.5 to 1 ug RNA was carried out with random hexamers. TCRdb ran MiXCR on the immunoSEQ multiplex PCR reads and lists one entry per CDR3 protein. The sample has roughly 200,000 distinct CDR3 sequences; around 90% are singletons. The CDR3 length is 11 residues. Germline V gene lookup returns CDR1 SNHLY and CDR2 FYNNEI. V was clipped by 4 bases and J by 6 bases, with 5 bases between them. The sequence came from a human donor with Susac syndrome. The sequenced material came from CD4+ T cells from PBMCs. The gene calls are TRBV2 and TRBJ2-3; no reliable D call. The DNA of the CDR3 is TGTGCCAGCAGTGGGGGTGATACGCAGTATTTT. Amino acid sequence: CASSGGDTQYF. Based on the CDR3 plus reference TRBV2 and TRBJ2-3, the full variable domain is EPEVTQTPSHQVTQMGQEVILRCVPISNHLYFYWYRQILGQKVEFLVSFYNNEISEKSEIFDDQFSVERPDGSNFTLKIRSTKLEDSAMYFCASSGGDTQYFGPGTRLTVL.